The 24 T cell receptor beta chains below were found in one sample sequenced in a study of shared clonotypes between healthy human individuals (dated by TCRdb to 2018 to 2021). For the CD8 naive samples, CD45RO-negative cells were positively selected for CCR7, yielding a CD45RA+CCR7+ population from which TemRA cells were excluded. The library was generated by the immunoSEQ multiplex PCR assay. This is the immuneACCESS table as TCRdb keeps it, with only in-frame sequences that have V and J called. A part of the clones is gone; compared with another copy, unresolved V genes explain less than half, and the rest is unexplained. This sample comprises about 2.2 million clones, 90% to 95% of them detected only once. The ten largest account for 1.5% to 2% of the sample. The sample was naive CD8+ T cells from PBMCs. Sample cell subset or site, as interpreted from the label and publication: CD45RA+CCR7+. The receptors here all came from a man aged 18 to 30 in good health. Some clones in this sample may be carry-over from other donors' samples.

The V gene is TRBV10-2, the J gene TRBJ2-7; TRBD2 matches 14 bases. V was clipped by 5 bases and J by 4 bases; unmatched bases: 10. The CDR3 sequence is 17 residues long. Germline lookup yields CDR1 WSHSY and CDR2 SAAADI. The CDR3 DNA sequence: TGCGCCAGCAGTCTTGCCGGGACTAGCGGGAGAGGGTACGAGCAGTACTTC. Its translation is CASSLAGTSGRGYEQYF.

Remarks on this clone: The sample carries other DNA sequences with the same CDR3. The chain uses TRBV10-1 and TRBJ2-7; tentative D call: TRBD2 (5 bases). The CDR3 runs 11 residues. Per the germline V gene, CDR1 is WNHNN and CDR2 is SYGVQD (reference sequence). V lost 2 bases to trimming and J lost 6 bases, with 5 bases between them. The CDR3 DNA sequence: TGCGCCAGCAGTGAGGGAGGCGAGCAGTACTTC. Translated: CASSEGGEQYF.

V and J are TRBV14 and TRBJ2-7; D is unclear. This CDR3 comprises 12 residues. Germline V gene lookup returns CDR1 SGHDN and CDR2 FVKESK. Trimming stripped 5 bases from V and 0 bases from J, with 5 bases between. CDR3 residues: CASSADSYEQYF. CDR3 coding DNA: TGTGCCAGCAGCGCGGACTCCTACGAGCAGTACTTC.

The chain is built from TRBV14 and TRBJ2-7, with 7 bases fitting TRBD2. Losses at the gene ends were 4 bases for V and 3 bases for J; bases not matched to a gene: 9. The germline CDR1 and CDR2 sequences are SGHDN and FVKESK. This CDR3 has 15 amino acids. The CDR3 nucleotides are TGTGCCAGCAGCCCAGTAGCGAGCGGGAACTACGAGCAGTACTTC. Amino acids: CASSPVASGNYEQYF. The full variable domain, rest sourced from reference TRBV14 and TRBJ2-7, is EAGVTQFPSHSVIEKGQTVTLRCDPISGHDNLYWYRRVMGKEIKFLLHFVKESKQDESGMPNNRFLAERTGGTYSTLKVQPAELEDSGVYFCASSPVASGNYEQYFGPGTRLTVT.

The CDR3 sequence is CASSSNPGLAGYNEQFF. CDR3 in DNA: TGTGCCAGCAGCTCGAATCCGGGACTAGCGGGGTACAATGAGCAGTTCTTC. The V gene is TRBV7-8, the J gene TRBJ2-1; 13 bases align to TRBD2. This CDR3 is built from 17 residues. Germline V gives CDR1 SGHVS, CDR2 FQNEAQ. V gave up 4 bases and J gave up 4 bases; unmatched junction bases: 7.

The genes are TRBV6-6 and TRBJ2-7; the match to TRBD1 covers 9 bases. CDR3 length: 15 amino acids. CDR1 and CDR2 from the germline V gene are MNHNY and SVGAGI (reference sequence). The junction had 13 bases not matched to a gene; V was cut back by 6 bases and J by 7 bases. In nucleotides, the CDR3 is TGTGCCAGCAGCCACATCGGACAGGGGAGGGGGGAGCAGTACTTC. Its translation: CASSHIGQGRGEQYF.

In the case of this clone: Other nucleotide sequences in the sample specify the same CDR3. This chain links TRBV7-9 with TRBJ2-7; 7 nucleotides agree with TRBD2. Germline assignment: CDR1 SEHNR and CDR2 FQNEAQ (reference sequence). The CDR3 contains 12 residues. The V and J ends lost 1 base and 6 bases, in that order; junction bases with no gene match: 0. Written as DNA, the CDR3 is TGTGCCAGCAGCTTAGGGACTAGCGAGCAGTACTTC. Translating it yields CASSLGTSEQYF.

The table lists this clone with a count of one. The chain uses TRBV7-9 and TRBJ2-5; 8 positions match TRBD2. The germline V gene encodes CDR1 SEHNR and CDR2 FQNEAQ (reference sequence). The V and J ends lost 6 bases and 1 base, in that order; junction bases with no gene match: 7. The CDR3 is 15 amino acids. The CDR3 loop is CASSELRGGQETQYF. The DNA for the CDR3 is TGTGCCAGCAGTGAACTTCGGGGGGGCCAAGAGACCCAGTACTTC.

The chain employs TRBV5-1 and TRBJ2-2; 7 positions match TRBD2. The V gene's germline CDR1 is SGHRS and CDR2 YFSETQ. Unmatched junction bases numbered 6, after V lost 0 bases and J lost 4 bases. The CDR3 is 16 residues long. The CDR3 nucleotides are TGCGCCAGCAGCTTGGTCGTGAGGGAGGGCACCGGGGAGCTGTTTTTT. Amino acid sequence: CASSLVVREGTGELFF.

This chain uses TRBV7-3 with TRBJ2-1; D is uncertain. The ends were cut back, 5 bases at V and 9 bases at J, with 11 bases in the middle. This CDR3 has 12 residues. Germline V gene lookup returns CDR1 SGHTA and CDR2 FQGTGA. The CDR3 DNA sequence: TGTGCCAGCAGCCCGCGTTTCGGTGAGCAGTTCTTC. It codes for CASSPRFGEQFF.

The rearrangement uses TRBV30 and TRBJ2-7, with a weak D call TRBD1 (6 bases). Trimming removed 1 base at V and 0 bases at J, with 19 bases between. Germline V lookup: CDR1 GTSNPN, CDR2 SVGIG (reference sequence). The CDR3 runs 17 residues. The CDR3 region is CAWSAQQQGQSSYEQYF. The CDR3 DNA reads TGTGCCTGGAGTGCACAGCAACAGGGCCAATCCTCCTACGAGCAGTACTTC.

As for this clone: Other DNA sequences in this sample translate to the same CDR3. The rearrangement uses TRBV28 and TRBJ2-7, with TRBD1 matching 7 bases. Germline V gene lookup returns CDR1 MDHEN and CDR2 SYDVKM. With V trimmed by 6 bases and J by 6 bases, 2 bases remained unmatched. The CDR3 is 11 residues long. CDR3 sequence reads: CASSPGGEQYF. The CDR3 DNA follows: TGTGCCAGCAGCCCAGGGGGCGAGCAGTACTTC.

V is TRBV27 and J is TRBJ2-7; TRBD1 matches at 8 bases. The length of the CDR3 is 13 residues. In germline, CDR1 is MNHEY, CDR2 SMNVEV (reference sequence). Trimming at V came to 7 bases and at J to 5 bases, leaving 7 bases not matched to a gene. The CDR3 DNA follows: TGTGCCAGCAACAGGGGGTTGGGCCACGAGCAGTACTTC. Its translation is CASNRGLGHEQYF.

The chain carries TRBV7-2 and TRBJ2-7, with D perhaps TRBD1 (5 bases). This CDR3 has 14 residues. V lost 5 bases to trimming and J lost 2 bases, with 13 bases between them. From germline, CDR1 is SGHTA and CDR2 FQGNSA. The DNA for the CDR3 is TGTGCCAGCAGCAAAAGACAGATACCCTACGAGCAGTACTTC. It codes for CASSKRQIPYEQYF.

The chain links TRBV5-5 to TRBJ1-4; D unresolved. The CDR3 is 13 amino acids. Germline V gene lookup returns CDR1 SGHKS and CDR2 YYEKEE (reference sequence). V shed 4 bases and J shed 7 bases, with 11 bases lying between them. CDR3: CASSLDPAEKLFF. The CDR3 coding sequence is TGTGCCAGCAGCCTAGATCCGGCTGAAAAACTGTTTTTT. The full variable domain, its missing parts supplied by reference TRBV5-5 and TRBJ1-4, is DAGVTQSPTHLIKTRGQQVTLRCSPISGHKSVSWYQQVLGQGPQFIFQYYEKEERGRGNFPDRFSARQFPNYSSELNVNALLLGDSALYLCASSLDPAEKLFFGSGTQLSVL.

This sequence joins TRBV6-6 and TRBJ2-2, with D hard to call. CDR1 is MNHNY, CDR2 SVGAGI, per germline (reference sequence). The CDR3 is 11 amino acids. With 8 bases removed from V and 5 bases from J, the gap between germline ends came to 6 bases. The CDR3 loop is CASCGTGELFF. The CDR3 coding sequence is TGTGCCAGCTGTGGGACCGGGGAGCTGTTTTTT.

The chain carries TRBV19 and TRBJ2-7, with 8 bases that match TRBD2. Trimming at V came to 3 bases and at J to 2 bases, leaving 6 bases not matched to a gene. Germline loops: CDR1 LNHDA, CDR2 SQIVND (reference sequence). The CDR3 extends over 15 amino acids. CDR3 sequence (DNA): TGTGCCAGTAGTATCGAACTAGCGGATCCCTACGAGCAGTACTTC. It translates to CASSIELADPYEQYF.

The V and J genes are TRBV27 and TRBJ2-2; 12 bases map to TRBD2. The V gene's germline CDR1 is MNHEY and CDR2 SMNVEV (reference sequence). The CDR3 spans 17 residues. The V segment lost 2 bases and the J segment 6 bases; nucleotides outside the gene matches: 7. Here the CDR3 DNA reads TGTGCCAGCAGTTTACTACTAGCGGGAGGCCCGGCCGGGGAGCTGTTTTTT. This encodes CASSLLLAGGPAGELFF.

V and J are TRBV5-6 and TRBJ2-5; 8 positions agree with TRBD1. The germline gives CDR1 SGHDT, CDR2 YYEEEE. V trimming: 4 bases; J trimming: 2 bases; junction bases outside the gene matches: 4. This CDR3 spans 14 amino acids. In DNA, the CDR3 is TGTGCCAGCAGCACGGACAGGGAGCAAGAGACCCAGTACTTC. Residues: CASSTDREQETQYF.

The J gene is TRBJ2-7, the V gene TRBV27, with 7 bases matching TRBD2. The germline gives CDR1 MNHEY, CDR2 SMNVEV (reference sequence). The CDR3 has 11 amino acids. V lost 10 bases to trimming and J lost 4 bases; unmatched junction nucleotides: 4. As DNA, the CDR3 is TGTGCCACCTGGGGGGGTTACGAGCAGTACTTC. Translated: CATWGGYEQYF.

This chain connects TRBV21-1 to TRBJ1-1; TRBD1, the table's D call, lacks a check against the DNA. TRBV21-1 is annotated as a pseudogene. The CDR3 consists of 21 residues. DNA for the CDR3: TGTGCCAGCAGCACCGTTACCGTCTTGCAGGGGGCACGTGCGGTGAACACTGAAGCTTTCTTT. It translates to CASSTVTVLQGARAVNTEAFF.

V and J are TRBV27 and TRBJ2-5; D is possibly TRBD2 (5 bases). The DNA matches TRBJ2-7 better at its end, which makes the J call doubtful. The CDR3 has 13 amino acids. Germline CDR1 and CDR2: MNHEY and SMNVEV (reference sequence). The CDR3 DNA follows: TGTGCCAGCAGTTATACGGGATCCTACGAGCAGTACTTC. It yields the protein CASSYTGSYEQYF.

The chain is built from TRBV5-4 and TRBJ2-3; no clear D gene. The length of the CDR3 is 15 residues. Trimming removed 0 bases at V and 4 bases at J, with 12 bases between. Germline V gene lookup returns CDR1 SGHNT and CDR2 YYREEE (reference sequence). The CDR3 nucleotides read TGTGCCAGCAGCTTGGGTGGGTGGCAGGCAGATACGCAGTATTTT. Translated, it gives CASSLGGWQADTQYF.

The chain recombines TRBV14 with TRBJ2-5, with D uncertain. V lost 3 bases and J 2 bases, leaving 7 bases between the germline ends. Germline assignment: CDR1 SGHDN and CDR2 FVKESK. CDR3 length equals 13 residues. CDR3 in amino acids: CASSHLIQETQYF. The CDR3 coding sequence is TGTGCCAGCAGCCACCTCATACAAGAGACCCAGTACTTC. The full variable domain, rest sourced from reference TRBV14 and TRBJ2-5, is EAGVTQFPSHSVIEKGQTVTLRCDPISGHDNLYWYRRVMGKEIKFLLHFVKESKQDESGMPNNRFLAERTGGTYSTLKVQPAELEDSGVYFCASSHLIQETQYFGPGTRLLVL.